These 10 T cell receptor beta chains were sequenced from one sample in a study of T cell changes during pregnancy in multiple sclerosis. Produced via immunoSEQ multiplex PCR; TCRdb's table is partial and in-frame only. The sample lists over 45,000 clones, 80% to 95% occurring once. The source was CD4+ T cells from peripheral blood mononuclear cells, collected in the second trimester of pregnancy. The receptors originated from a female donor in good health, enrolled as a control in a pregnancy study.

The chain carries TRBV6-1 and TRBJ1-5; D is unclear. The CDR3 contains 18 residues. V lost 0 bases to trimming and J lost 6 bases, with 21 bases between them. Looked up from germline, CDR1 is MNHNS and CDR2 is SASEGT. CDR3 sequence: CASSEALPLFREVQPQHF. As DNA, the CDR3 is TGTGCCAGCAGTGAAGCTCTCCCTTTGTTCCGCGAGGTTCAGCCCCAGCATTTT.

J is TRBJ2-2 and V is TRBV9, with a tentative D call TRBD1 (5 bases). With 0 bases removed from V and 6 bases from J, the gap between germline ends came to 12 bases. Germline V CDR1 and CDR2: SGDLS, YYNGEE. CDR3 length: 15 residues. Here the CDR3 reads CASSVAGRVAGELFF. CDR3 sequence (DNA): TGTGCCAGCAGCGTAGCCGGCAGGGTGGCCGGGGAGCTGTTTTTT.

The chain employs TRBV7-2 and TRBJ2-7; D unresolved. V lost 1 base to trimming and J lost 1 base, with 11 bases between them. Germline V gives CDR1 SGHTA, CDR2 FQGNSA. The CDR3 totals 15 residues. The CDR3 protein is CASSLEAVLSYEQYF. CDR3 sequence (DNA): TGTGCCAGCAGCTTAGAGGCGGTGCTGTCCTACGAGCAGTACTTC.

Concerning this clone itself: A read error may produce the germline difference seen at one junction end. CDR3 sequence (DNA): TGTGCCAGCAGCTTGGCCGTTAATTTCGGGGAGGTGTTTTTT. It specifies CASSLAVNFGEVFF. This chain joins TRBV5-6 and TRBJ2-2, with D possibly matching TRBD2 (6 bases). The CDR3 length is 14 residues. Germline CDR1 is SGHDT and CDR2 is YYEEEE. Full variable domain (rest looked up from reference TRBV5-6 and TRBJ2-2): DAGVTQSPTHLIKTRGQQVTLRCSPKSGHDTVSWYQQALGQGPQFIFQYYEEEERQRGNFPDRFSGHQFPNYSSELNVNALLLGDSALYLCASSLAVNFGEVFFGEGSRLTVL.

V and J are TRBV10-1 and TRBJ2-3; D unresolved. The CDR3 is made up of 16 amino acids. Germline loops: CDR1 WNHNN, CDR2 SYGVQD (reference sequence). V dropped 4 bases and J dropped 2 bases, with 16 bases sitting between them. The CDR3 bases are TGCGCCAGCAGTGGATTTGCGAGTTGGTACACAGATACGCAGTATTTT. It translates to CASSGFASWYTDTQYF.

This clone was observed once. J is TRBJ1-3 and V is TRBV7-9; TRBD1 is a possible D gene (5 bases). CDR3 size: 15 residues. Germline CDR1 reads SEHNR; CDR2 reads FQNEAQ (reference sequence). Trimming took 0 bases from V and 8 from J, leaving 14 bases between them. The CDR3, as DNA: TGTGCCAGCAGCTTAGCGACAGCTAGCGGGGACACCATATATTTT. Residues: CASSLATASGDTIYF.

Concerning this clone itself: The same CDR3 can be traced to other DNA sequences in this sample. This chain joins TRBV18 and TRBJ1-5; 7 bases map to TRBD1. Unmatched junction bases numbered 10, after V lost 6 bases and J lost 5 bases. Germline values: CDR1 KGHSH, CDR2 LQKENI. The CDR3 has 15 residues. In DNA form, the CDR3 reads TGTGCCAGCTCGCCTCGGACAGGCGTCGATCAGCCCCAGCATTTT. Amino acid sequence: CASSPRTGVDQPQHF.

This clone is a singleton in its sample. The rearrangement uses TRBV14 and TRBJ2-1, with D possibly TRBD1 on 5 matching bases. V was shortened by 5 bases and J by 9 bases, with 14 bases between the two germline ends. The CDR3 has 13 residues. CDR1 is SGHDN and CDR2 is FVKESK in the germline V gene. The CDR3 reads CASSKLGVGEQFF. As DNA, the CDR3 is TGTGCCAGCAGCAAATTAGGGGTGGGTGAGCAGTTCTTC.

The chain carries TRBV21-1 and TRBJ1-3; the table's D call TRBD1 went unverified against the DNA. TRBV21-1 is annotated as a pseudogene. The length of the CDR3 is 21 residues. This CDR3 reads CASSKVTRRTGEPRSGNTIYF. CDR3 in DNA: TGTGCCAGCAGCAAAGTGACGAGGAGAACAGGGGAGCCCCGCTCTGGAAACACCATATATTTT.

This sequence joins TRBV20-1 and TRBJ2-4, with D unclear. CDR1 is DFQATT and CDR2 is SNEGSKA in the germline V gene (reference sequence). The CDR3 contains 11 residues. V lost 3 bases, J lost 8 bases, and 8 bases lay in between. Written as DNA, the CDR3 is TGCAGTGCTAGTGAGAGCGACATTCAGTACTTC. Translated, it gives CSASESDIQYF.